This TCR beta chain was identified during a study of cytomegalovirus exposure and HLA in healthy donors. Primers included in the PCR were 60 Vbeta and 13 Jbeta primers. Libraries were prepared by immunoSEQ multiplex PCR; TCRdb keeps only in-frame clonotypes and omits some of them. Of 150,000 to 200,000 clones in the sample, around 90% are singletons; the top ten hold approximately 1.7%. Comment on this clone: Its antigen remains unidentified.

The study's findings and limits: A few CMV-associated chains proved CMV antigen-specific in vitro. Most CMV-associated TCR beta chains appeared HLA-restricted in a later analysis. Immune exposure was documented only through CMV serostatus.

What was sequenced was PBMCs. This TCR was recovered from a young woman in good health and CMV-seronegative.

CDR3 region: CASSTSGEAKNIQYF. The DNA of the CDR3 is TGTGCCAGCAGTACTAGCGGGGAAGCCAAAAACATTCAGTACTTC. The chain combines TRBV2 with TRBJ2-4; 10 positions match TRBD2. This CDR3 spans 15 amino acids. Germline CDR1 SNHLY, CDR2 FYNNEI. Losses at the gene ends were 5 bases for V and 0 bases for J; bases not matched to a gene: 1.